This entry lists 16 T cell receptor beta chains sequenced from one sample in a study of memory CD4+ T cells and cytomegalovirus serostatus. Some clones are missing from TCRdb's copy, which holds only in-frame ones; the method was immunoSEQ multiplex PCR. Here the sample spans about 52,000 clones, just under 80% being singletons. Single viable CD3+CD4+CD8-CD45RO+ cells were sorted as the memory CD4+ T cells. Sequencing was performed on memory CD4+ T cells from blood. Receptors originate from an adult in good health and CMV-seronegative.

The rearrangement joins TRBV19 to TRBJ2-2, with D unresolved. Germline CDR1 reads LNHDA; CDR2 reads SQIVND (reference sequence). The CDR3 length is 15 residues. The V and J ends lost 4 bases and 1 base respectively, with 10 bases between them. The CDR3 DNA follows: TGTGCCAGTAGTAGATCGCACCAGAACACCGGGGAGCTGTTTTTT. This encodes CASSRSHQNTGELFF.

J is TRBJ2-3 and V is TRBV7-2, with 7 bases matching TRBD1. The J segment lost 0 bases and the V segment lost 5 bases, leaving 8 bases of the junction unmatched. The CDR3 totals 16 residues. Germline V gene lookup returns CDR1 SGHTA and CDR2 FQGNSA. The CDR3 loop reads CASSHGQVRSTDTQYF. The CDR3, as DNA: TGTGCCAGCAGCCACGGACAGGTTAGGAGCACAGATACGCAGTATTTT.

The chain has TRBV30 and TRBJ1-4; D is undetermined. CDR1 is GTSNPN and CDR2 is SVGIG in the germline V gene (reference sequence). The CDR3 contains 13 residues. V was shortened by 6 bases and J by 4 bases, with 12 bases between the two germline ends. The CDR3: CACKVGNNEKLFF. The CDR3 nucleotides are TGTGCCTGTAAAGTCGGGAATAATGAAAAACTGTTTTTT.

This clone has just a few counts. The chain has TRBV19 and TRBJ1-1; possible D gene TRBD1, 6 bases. Germline V gene sequence: CDR1 LNHDA, CDR2 SQIVND (reference sequence). V was pared by 9 bases and J by 5 bases, with 25 bases between. The CDR3 is 16 residues long. This CDR3 reads CASTIALQGGNTEAFF. CDR3 DNA sequence: TGTGCCAGCACGATTGCCCTACAGGGAGGTAATACTGAAGCTTTCTTT.

The chain uses TRBV19 and TRBJ1-5; D call uncertain. V was clipped by 5 bases and J by 0 bases, with 5 bases between them. The CDR3 loop spans 13 amino acids. Germline lookup yields CDR1 LNHDA and CDR2 SQIVND (reference sequence). As DNA, the CDR3 is TGTGCCAGTAGTGGAAATAGCAATCAGCCCCAGCATTTT. It yields the protein CASSGNSNQPQHF.

This chain uses TRBV18 with TRBJ1-2, with D perhaps TRBD1 (6 bases). The germline V and J ends were trimmed by 4 bases and 8 bases, with 17 bases remaining between them. The CDR3 sequence is 14 residues long. Germline CDR1 KGHSH, CDR2 LQKENI. CDR3 sequence (DNA): TGTGCCAGCTCACGGTCAGGGGAGGGCGGCGGCTACACCTTC. This codes for CASSRSGEGGGYTF.

The gene calls are TRBV6-6 and TRBJ1-4, with 8 positions matching TRBD1. Germline trimming cut 6 bases from V and 8 bases from J; bases unmatched to any gene: 5. This CDR3 has 13 residues. Germline V lookup: CDR1 MNHNY, CDR2 SVGAGI (reference sequence). The CDR3 is CASRPGGGEKLFF. Written as DNA, the CDR3 is TGTGCCAGCAGACCAGGGGGCGGGGAAAAACTGTTTTTT.

V gene TRBV7-3 combines with J gene TRBJ1-2, with a tentative D call TRBD1 (5 bases). Germline loops: CDR1 SGHTA, CDR2 FQGTGA. This CDR3 contains 15 residues. The V end was cut by 5 bases, the J end by 3 bases, with 16 bases between. The CDR3 DNA sequence: TGTGCCAGCAGCCCCTCGAACGGGGACTACTATGGCTACACCTTC. The encoded protein is CASSPSNGDYYGYTF.

The rearrangement uses TRBV7-2 and TRBJ2-5; possible D gene TRBD2, 5 bases. V was clipped by 5 bases and J by 0 bases, with 19 bases between them. The V gene's germline CDR1 is SGHTA and CDR2 FQGNSA. This CDR3 contains 17 residues. The CDR3 protein is CASSLGELGEYQETQYF. As DNA, the CDR3 is TGTGCCAGCAGCCTAGGCGAACTAGGAGAGTACCAAGAGACCCAGTACTTC.

The chain joins TRBV9 to TRBJ1-2; 9 bases are shared with TRBD1. J was trimmed by 5 bases and V by 4 bases; bases with no gene match: 9. CDR3 size: 15 residues. The germline gives CDR1 SGDLS, CDR2 YYNGEE. CDR3 sequence reads: CASSQLGQGPYGYTF. For the CDR3, the DNA is TGTGCCAGCAGCCAACTGGGACAGGGCCCATATGGCTACACCTTC.

The rearrangement links TRBV15 to TRBJ2-1; 10 bases are shared with TRBD2. This CDR3 is built from 17 residues. J was trimmed by 4 bases and V by 3 bases; bases with no gene match: 9. Germline values: CDR1 LNHNV, CDR2 YYDKDF (reference sequence). The CDR3 DNA follows: TGTGCCACCAGCAGCTGGGGTAGCGGGGGGCCTTACAATGAGCAGTTCTTC. It translates to CATSSWGSGGPYNEQFF.

The CDR3 region is CASSPRFGDTQYF. The CDR3 DNA is TGCGCCAGCAGCCCCCGCTTCGGAGATACGCAGTATTTT. The chain couples TRBV4-3 to TRBJ2-3, with D uncertain. V was clipped by 4 bases and J by 5 bases, with 10 bases between them. The CDR3 extends over 13 amino acids. The germline V gene encodes CDR1 LGHNA and CDR2 YSLEER.

The chain couples TRBV9 to TRBJ2-3; TRBD1 matches 8 bases. This CDR3 comprises 14 residues. J gave up 4 bases and V 4 bases, and 5 bases lay outside the gene matches. The germline CDR1 and CDR2 sequences are SGDLS and YYNGEE. CDR3 DNA: TGTGCCAGCAGCCTTGGACAGGGCCCAGATACGCAGTATTTT. Translation: CASSLGQGPDTQYF. Drawing the rest from reference TRBV9 and TRBJ2-3, the complete variable domain is DSGVTQTPKHLITATGQRVTLRCSPRSGDLSVYWYQQSLDQGLQFLIQYYNGEERAKGNILERFSAQQFPDLHSELNLSSLELGDSALYFCASSLGQGPDTQYFGPGTRLTVL.

The rearrangement links TRBV6-6 to TRBJ2-7; D is perhaps TRBD1 (6 bases). The CDR3 sequence is 14 residues long. Trimming removed 5 bases at V and 0 bases at J, with 11 bases between. Per the germline V gene, CDR1 is MNHNY and CDR2 is SVGAGI (reference sequence). In DNA form, the CDR3 reads TGTGCCAGCAGTAGGACAGTAAACTCCTACGAGCAGTACTTC. This gives the protein CASSRTVNSYEQYF.

The chain is built from TRBV7-3 and TRBJ1-6; TRBD1 matches 8 bases. The CDR3 covers 17 residues. In germline, CDR1 is SGHTA, CDR2 FQGTGA. V lost 1 base, J lost 7 bases, and 9 bases stayed unmatched. The CDR3 loop reads CASSLNGAGGSNSPLHF. The DNA of the CDR3 is TGTGCCAGCAGCTTAAATGGGGCAGGGGGCTCAAATTCACCCCTCCACTTT.

This clone came up once. The chain has TRBV10-3 and TRBJ1-2, with unresolved D. Trimming cost V 4 bases and J 2 bases, with 14 bases left between them. The CDR3 contains 15 residues. Per germline, CDR1 ENHRY and CDR2 SYGVKD. In nucleotides, the CDR3 is TGTGCCATCAGTGTATTCACAGCCGAGAACTATGGCTACACCTTC. Amino acids: CAISVFTAENYGYTF.